These 21 T cell receptor beta chains were sequenced from one sample in a study of blood T cell repertoires in COVID-19. Some clones are missing from TCRdb's copy, which holds only in-frame ones; the method was immunoSEQ multiplex PCR. The sample records 150,000 to 200,000 clones, 89% being singletons. Sequenced input: PBMCs or T cells enriched from blood (not recorded which). The source of these receptors is a woman aged 18-35 years who had recovered from COVID-19.

This rearrangement joins TRBV27 to TRBJ2-3, with 7 bases fitting TRBD1. Trimming at V came to 10 bases and at J to 4 bases, leaving 8 bases not matched to a gene. This CDR3 is 13 amino acids long. Germline V CDR1 and CDR2: MNHEY, SMNVEV (reference sequence). The chain's CDR3 is CATIDREADTQYF. CDR3 nucleotide sequence: TGTGCCACCATTGACAGGGAAGCAGATACGCAGTATTTT.

The rearrangement links TRBV3-1 (or the pseudogene TRBV3-2) to TRBJ1-1, with no clear D. CDR3 size: 11 residues. Germline CDR1 reads LGHDT; CDR2 reads YNNKEL (reference sequence). V shed 8 bases and J shed 1 base, with 5 bases lying between them. CDR3: CASRRNTEAFF. DNA for the CDR3: TGTGCCAGCCGCAGGAACACTGAAGCTTTCTTT.

This rearrangement joins TRBV6-5 to TRBJ2-3, with D unresolved. Germline V CDR1 and CDR2: MNHEY, SVGAGI. The CDR3 has 15 residues. The V end was cut by 5 bases, the J end by 0 bases, with 12 bases between. CDR3 sequence reads: CASSMTPASTDTQYF. The DNA of the CDR3 is TGTGCCAGCAGTATGACACCGGCTAGCACAGATACGCAGTATTTT.

This clone has just one count. This sequence joins TRBV10-3 and TRBJ1-5; D possibly corresponds to TRBD1 (6 bases). Germline CDR1 ENHRY, CDR2 SYGVKD. The length of the CDR3 is 14 residues. V shed 0 bases and J shed 6 bases, with 9 bases lying between them. CDR3 DNA: TGTGCCATCAGTGAGTCGTTGGGGGCTCAGCCCCAGCATTTT. This gives the protein CAISESLGAQPQHF.

J is TRBJ1-6 and V is TRBV7-2, with D possibly matching TRBD1 (5 bases). Trimming removed 4 bases at V and 7 bases at J, with 17 bases between. The germline gives CDR1 SGHTA, CDR2 FQGNSA. This CDR3 contains 16 residues. The CDR3 DNA follows: TGTGCCAGCAGCTCCGCAAGGGACTCTTTAAATTCACCCCTCCACTTT. The encoded protein is CASSSARDSLNSPLHF.

The chain carries TRBV7-3 and TRBJ1-1; a weak D match, TRBD1 (5 bases). In germline, CDR1 is SGHTA, CDR2 FQGTGA. The CDR3 covers 16 residues. V dropped 0 bases and J dropped 1 base, with 12 bases sitting between them. The CDR3 spells CASSLTGGTENTEAFF. CDR3 sequence (DNA): TGTGCCAGCAGCTTAACAGGAGGGACGGAGAACACTGAAGCTTTCTTT.

The chain employs TRBV2 and TRBJ1-6; D uncertain. V shed 9 bases and J shed 9 bases, with 12 bases lying between them. There are 12 residues in the CDR3. CDR1 and CDR2 (germline): SNHLY, FYNNEI. The CDR3 is CASGEGISPLHF. For the CDR3, the DNA is TGTGCCAGTGGAGAAGGCATTTCACCCCTCCACTTT.

V is TRBV30 and J is TRBJ2-6, with D possibly matching TRBD1 (5 bases). Trimming took 4 bases from V and 0 from J, leaving 13 bases between them. This CDR3 has 16 residues. CDR1 GTSNPN and CDR2 SVGIG come from the germline V gene (reference sequence). CDR3 region: CAWIPAGYSGANVLTF. CDR3 nucleotide sequence: TGTGCCTGGATTCCCGCAGGGTACTCTGGGGCCAACGTCCTGACTTTC.

V and J are TRBV15 and TRBJ1-4; D remains ambiguous. Germline CDR1 and CDR2: LNHNV and YYDKDF (reference sequence). CDR3 length equals 16 residues. The V gene lost 1 base and the J gene lost 7 bases, with 16 bases spanning the gap. CDR3: CATSRVGRDVSEKLFF. In DNA form, the CDR3 reads TGTGCCACCAGCAGAGTTGGGAGGGATGTGAGTGAAAAACTGTTTTTT.

The chain uses TRBV28 and TRBJ2-1, with TRBD1 identical over 9 bases. The CDR3 is 12 residues long. Germline CDR1 reads MDHEN; CDR2 reads SYDVKM. Trimming at V came to 11 bases and at J to 3 bases, leaving 2 bases not matched to a gene. CDR3 sequence reads: CAAGQGYNEQFF. CDR3 nucleotide sequence: TGTGCCGCGGGACAGGGCTACAATGAGCAGTTCTTC.

The chain recombines TRBV24-1 with TRBJ1-4, with D possibly matching TRBD1 (5 bases). CDR3 size: 13 residues. Looked up from germline, CDR1 is KGHDR and CDR2 is SFDVKD. Trimming removed 12 bases from V and 6 bases from J, with 16 bases in between. The CDR3 here is CAAGTAGDEKLFF. The CDR3 nucleotides are TGTGCCGCTGGGACTGCGGGAGATGAAAAACTGTTTTTT.

This sequence joins TRBV3-1 (or the pseudogene TRBV3-2) and TRBJ1-5; D possibly corresponds to TRBD1 (6 bases). The V end lost 2 bases, the J end lost 6 bases, and 11 bases lay between the germline ends. Germline V gene data show CDR1 as LGHDT and CDR2 as YNNKEL (reference sequence). The CDR3 consists of 14 residues. The chain's CDR3 is CASSQTQGSQPQHF. The CDR3 region has the DNA TGTGCCAGCAGCCAAACACAGGGATCTCAGCCCCAGCATTTT.

The V gene is TRBV18, the J gene TRBJ1-1, with D maybe TRBD1 (5 bases). There are 13 residues in the CDR3. Germline V gene data show CDR1 as KGHSH and CDR2 as LQKENI. V lost 5 bases to trimming and J lost 1 base, with 8 bases between them. The CDR3 protein is CASSGAGNTEAFF. The DNA of the CDR3 is TGTGCCAGCTCAGGGGCAGGGAACACTGAAGCTTTCTTT. The whole variable domain, remainder taken from reference TRBV18 and TRBJ1-1, is NAGVMQNPRHLVRRRGQEARLRCSPMKGHSHVYWYRQLPEEGLKFMVYLQKENIIDESGMPKERFSAEFPKEGPSILRIQQVVRGDSAAYFCASSGAGNTEAFFGQGTRLTVV.

Here the CDR3 DNA reads TGTGCCAGCAGCACCGGGACTAAAACCTACGAGCAGTACTTC. Translation: CASSTGTKTYEQYF. The chain couples TRBV6-5 to TRBJ2-7; 7 bases align to TRBD2. The germline gives CDR1 MNHEY, CDR2 SVGAGI. V lost 6 bases to trimming and J lost 2 bases; unmatched junction nucleotides: 7. CDR3 size: 14 residues.

The V gene is TRBV10-2, the J gene TRBJ1-1; D is uncertain. V lost 3 bases and J lost 0, with 5 bases in between. Germline CDR1 and CDR2: WSHSY and SAAADI. CDR3 length equals 13 residues. As DNA, the CDR3 is TGCGCCAGCAGTGACAGTGTGAACACTGAAGCTTTCTTT. This codes for CASSDSVNTEAFF.

The chain links TRBV20-1 to TRBJ2-7, with unresolved D. CDR1 and CDR2 (germline): DFQATT, SNEGSKA (reference sequence). Trimming cost V 0 bases and J 7 bases, with 7 bases left between them. This CDR3 is built from 11 residues. CDR3 nucleotides: TGCAGTGCTAGAGAGAAGCTGGAGCAGTACTTC. This sequence encodes CSAREKLEQYF.

This clone was seen a few times. The chain combines TRBV18 with TRBJ2-1; D is unclear. The CDR3 is 16 amino acids. Per germline, CDR1 KGHSH and CDR2 LQKENI. Trimming pared 5 bases from V and 2 bases from J, leaving 16 bases between. The CDR3 coding sequence is TGTGCCAGCTCATACCGCGGCTCCTTCCCCTACAATGAGCAGTTCTTC. Encoded protein: CASSYRGSFPYNEQFF. Full variable domain (outside the CDR3, taken from reference TRBV18 and TRBJ2-1): NAGVMQNPRHLVRRRGQEARLRCSPMKGHSHVYWYRQLPEEGLKFMVYLQKENIIDESGMPKERFSAEFPKEGPSILRIQQVVRGDSAAYFCASSYRGSFPYNEQFFGPGTRLTVL.

The chain recombines TRBV9 with TRBJ2-3; 7 nucleotides line up with TRBD2. The germline CDR1 and CDR2 sequences are SGDLS and YYNGEE. Trimming took 1 base from V and 1 from J; bases not matched to a gene: 3. This CDR3 has 15 residues. CDR3 nucleotide sequence: TGTGCCAGCAGCGTAATCGCGGGAGGCACAGATACGCAGTATTTT. Translated: CASSVIAGGTDTQYF.

The chain has TRBV28 and TRBJ2-2, with TRBD2 matching over 12 bases. The CDR3 is 18 amino acids. Losses at the gene ends were 2 bases for V and 5 bases for J; bases not matched to a gene: 9. Germline V gene lookup returns CDR1 MDHEN and CDR2 SYDVKM. The CDR3: CASSLHHTSGRSTGELFF. The CDR3, as DNA: TGTGCCAGCAGTTTACACCATACTAGCGGGAGGTCGACCGGGGAGCTGTTTTTT.

J is TRBJ2-6 and V is TRBV28; tentatively, D is TRBD2 (6 bases). CDR3 size: 15 residues. Trimming shortened V by 6 bases and J by 4 bases, and 13 bases separated the two germline ends. Germline loops: CDR1 MDHEN, CDR2 SYDVKM. DNA of the CDR3: TGTGCCAGCAGACCACAGGCGGGGGGGGCCAACGTCCTGACTTTC. Amino acid sequence: CASRPQAGGANVLTF.

The genes are TRBV13 and TRBJ1-1; D may be TRBD1 (6 bases). Trimming took off 5 bases at V and 2 bases at J, with 12 bases between the two ends. Looked up from germline, CDR1 is PRHDT and CDR2 is FYEKMQ (reference sequence). CDR3 length: 14 amino acids. CDR3 protein: CASSPGQRNTEAFF. For the CDR3, the DNA is TGTGCCAGCAGCCCCGGACAGCGCAACACTGAAGCTTTCTTT.